Listed below are T cell receptor beta chains from one sample, sequenced in a study of T cells in Graves' hyperthyroidism and ophthalmopathy. Using its own MiXCR run on the multiplex PCR reads, TCRdb lists one record per CDR3 protein. The table includes roughly 400,000 distinct CDR3 sequences, more than 12% detected once. The sample consisted of blood. Receptors were obtained from a man aged 50 or older with Graves' ophthalmopathy. The CDR3 runs from the conserved cysteine through the conserved F or W. D genes are given only for firm matches. Rows may omit the clone size; those that give it use once, few, many or a size class.

D gene: TRBD2
clone size: many
V gene: TRBV28
J gene: TRBJ2-5
CDR3 protein: CASRRLAGGGSQETQYF
CDR3 DNA: TGTGCCAGCAGACGACTAGCGGGAGGGGGTTCCCAAGAGACCCAGTACTTC

D gene: -
clone size: many
V gene: TRBV12-3/TRBV12-4
J gene: TRBJ2-2
CDR3 protein: CASRIGRDTGELFF
CDR3 DNA: TGTGCCAGCAGAATAGGAAGGGACACCGGGGAGCTGTTTTTT

D gene: TRBD2
clone size: few
V gene: TRBV7-3
J gene: TRBJ2-1
CDR3 protein: CASSLNRGRTSNEQFF
CDR3 DNA: TGTGCCAGCAGCTTAAACCGCGGGAGGACCTCGAATGAGCAGTTCTTC

D gene: TRBD2
clone size: many
V gene: TRBV20-1
J gene: TRBJ2-1
CDR3 protein: CSARDRLAGAVGYNEQFF
CDR3 DNA: TGCAGTGCTAGAGATCGCCTAGCGGGAGCGGTGGGGTACAATGAGCAGTTCTTC

D gene: -
clone size: many
V gene: TRBV3-1
J gene: TRBJ2-1
CDR3 protein: CASSGGVFGPDEQFF
CDR3 DNA: TGTGCCAGCAGCGGGGGAGTCTTTGGCCCAGATGAGCAGTTCTTC

D gene: -
clone size: many
V gene: TRBV2
J gene: TRBJ1-5
CDR3 protein: CASSSDGGAGQPQHF
CDR3 DNA: TGTGCCAGCAGTTCTGATGGGGGGGCGGGACAGCCCCAGCATTTT

D gene: -
clone size: many
V gene: TRBV18
J gene: TRBJ1-1
CDR3 protein: CASSFRGGTEAFF
CDR3 DNA: TGTGCCAGCTCATTCCGGGGGGGAACTGAAGCTTTCTTT

D gene: TRBD2
clone size: few
V gene: TRBV9
J gene: TRBJ2-5
CDR3 protein: CASSVGLAQETQYF
CDR3 DNA: TGTGCCAGCAGCGTTGGACTAGCTCAAGAGACCCAGTACTTC

D gene: TRBD1
clone size: -
V gene: TRBV15
J gene: TRBJ1-1
CDR3 protein: CATSRDGRGHEAFF
CDR3 DNA: TGTGCCACCAGCAGAGATGGAAGGGGGCATGAAGCTTTCTTT

D gene: -
clone size: many
V gene: TRBV11-1
J gene: TRBJ2-5
CDR3 protein: CASSSRQGQETQYF
CDR3 DNA: TGTGCCAGCAGCTCCCGGCAGGGCCAAGAGACCCAGTACTTC

D gene: -
clone size: many
V gene: TRBV27
J gene: TRBJ1-5
CDR3 protein: CASSPRSDIFSNQPQHF
CDR3 DNA: TGTGCCAGCAGTCCGCGGTCGGACATCTTTAGCAATCAGCCCCAGCATTTT

D gene: TRBD2
clone size: many
V gene: TRBV6-1
J gene: TRBJ2-3
CDR3 protein: CASSKAGPTDTQYF
CDR3 DNA: TGTGCCAGCAGTAAAGCGGGACCTACAGATACGCAGTATTTT

D gene: -
clone size: -
V gene: TRBV28
J gene: TRBJ2-2
CDR3 protein: CASTPGTQNTGELFF
CDR3 DNA: TGTGCCAGCACCCCCGGGACCCAGAACACCGGGGAGCTGTTTTTT

D gene: -
clone size: many
V gene: TRBV6-2/TRBV6-3
J gene: TRBJ2-7
CDR3 protein: CASRRSWSSYEQYF
CDR3 DNA: TGTGCCAGCCGTCGTTCGTGGAGCTCCTACGAGCAGTACTTC

D gene: TRBD1
clone size: -
V gene: TRBV15
J gene: TRBJ2-7
CDR3 protein: CATSRAGTGDYEQYF
CDR3 DNA: TGTGCCACCAGCAGAGCCGGGACAGGGGACTACGAGCAGTACTTC

D gene: -
clone size: -
V gene: TRBV29-1
J gene: TRBJ2-3
CDR3 protein: CSGQFGTDTQYF
CDR3 DNA: TGCAGCGGACAGTTCGGCACAGATACGCAGTATTTT

D gene: TRBD1
clone size: many
V gene: TRBV3-1
J gene: TRBJ2-7
CDR3 protein: CASSQDRDRGDYYEQYF
CDR3 DNA: TGTGCCAGCAGCCAAGATCGAGACAGGGGGGATTACTACGAGCAGTACTTC

D gene: TRBD2
clone size: few
V gene: TRBV5-1
J gene: TRBJ2-2
CDR3 protein: CASSPPGLAGGPSGELFF
CDR3 DNA: TGCGCCAGCAGCCCGCCGGGACTAGCGGGAGGGCCCTCCGGGGAGCTGTTTTTT

D gene: -
clone size: -
V gene: TRBV10-2
J gene: TRBJ2-5
CDR3 protein: CASSAVAQETQYF
CDR3 DNA: TGCGCCAGCAGCGCGGTCGCCCAAGAGACCCAGTACTTC

D gene: -
clone size: many
V gene: TRBV18
J gene: TRBJ2-5
CDR3 protein: CASSPVRRQETQYF
CDR3 DNA: TGTGCCAGCTCACCAGTCCGACGGCAAGAGACCCAGTACTTC

D gene: -
clone size: many
V gene: TRBV5-1
J gene: TRBJ2-7
CDR3 protein: CASSLGQQIYEQYF
CDR3 DNA: TGCGCCAGCAGCTTGGGGCAGCAAATCTACGAGCAGTACTTC

D gene: TRBD1
clone size: -
V gene: TRBV19
J gene: TRBJ2-4
CDR3 protein: CASSLDRGLGNIQYF
CDR3 DNA: TGTGCCAGTAGCCTTGACAGGGGGCTTGGAAACATTCAGTACTTC

D gene: -
clone size: -
V gene: TRBV12-3/TRBV12-4
J gene: TRBJ2-1
CDR3 protein: CASRPSGNEQLF
CDR3 DNA: TGTGCCAGCAGGCCATCAGGAAATGAGCAGCTCTTC

D gene: -
clone size: -
V gene: TRBV6-1
J gene: TRBJ2-1
CDR3 protein: CASRDSLSYNEQFF
CDR3 DNA: TGTGCCAGCCGGGACTCCCTCTCCTACAATGAGCAGTTCTTC

D gene: -
clone size: few
V gene: TRBV9
J gene: TRBJ2-2
CDR3 protein: CASSAESNTGELFF
CDR3 DNA: TGTGCCAGCAGTGCGGAATCGAACACCGGGGAGCTGTTTTTT

D gene: -
clone size: many
V gene: TRBV7-3
J gene: TRBJ2-3
CDR3 protein: CASSLDTNTDTQYF
CDR3 DNA: TGTGCCAGCAGCTTAGACACAAACACAGATACGCAGTATTTT

D gene: TRBD2
clone size: many
V gene: TRBV6-2/TRBV6-3
J gene: TRBJ2-2
CDR3 protein: CASSETSGRSPPGELFF
CDR3 DNA: TGTGCCAGCAGTGAGACTAGCGGGAGATCTCCGCCCGGGGAGCTGTTTTTT

D gene: TRBD2
clone size: -
V gene: TRBV6-1
J gene: TRBJ2-1
CDR3 protein: CASSGLLAGGPGNEQFF
CDR3 DNA: TGTGCCAGCAGTGGCCTCTTAGCGGGAGGGCCGGGCAATGAGCAGTTCTTC

D gene: TRBD2
clone size: many
V gene: TRBV9
J gene: TRBJ2-5
CDR3 protein: CASSVEAGGMETQYF
CDR3 DNA: TGTGCCAGCAGCGTAGAAGCGGGAGGTATGGAGACCCAGTACTTC

D gene: -
clone size: -
V gene: TRBV5-4
J gene: TRBJ2-2
CDR3 protein: CASSWDPPGELFF
CDR3 DNA: TGTGCCAGCAGCTGGGACCCCCCCGGGGAGCTGTTTTTT

D gene: -
clone size: many
V gene: TRBV7-9
J gene: TRBJ1-2
CDR3 protein: CAFLQGNYGYTF
CDR3 DNA: TGTGCCTTTCTGCAGGGGAACTATGGCTACACCTTC

D gene: -
clone size: few
V gene: TRBV9
J gene: TRBJ1-3
CDR3 protein: CASSPGDSGNTIYF
CDR3 DNA: TGTGCCAGCAGCCCCGGGGACTCGGGGAACACCATATATTTT

D gene: TRBD1
clone size: -
V gene: TRBV28
J gene: TRBJ2-5
CDR3 protein: CASSLPGQGEETQYF
CDR3 DNA: TGTGCCAGCAGTTTACCCGGACAGGGAGAAGAGACCCAGTACTTC

D gene: -
clone size: -
V gene: TRBV6-1
J gene: TRBJ1-1
CDR3 protein: CASTREGVEAFF
CDR3 DNA: TGTGCCAGCACCCGCGAAGGGGTTGAAGCTTTCTTT

D gene: -
clone size: -
V gene: TRBV7-9
J gene: TRBJ2-7
CDR3 protein: CASSLIGDYTYEQYF
CDR3 DNA: TGTGCCAGCAGCTTAATCGGAGACTACACCTACGAGCAGTACTTC

D gene: TRBD1
clone size: -
V gene: TRBV7-9
J gene: TRBJ2-2
CDR3 protein: CASSLLPGQGSSVTGELFF
CDR3 DNA: TGTGCCAGCAGCCTCCTTCCGGGACAGGGGTCCAGTGTGACCGGGGAGCTGTTTTTT